This T cell receptor (beta chain) stems from a study of blood T cell repertoires in COVID-19. As for the study in general: The United States, Italy and Spain provided the acute and convalescent COVID-19 samples.

Authors' analysis steps: Reference gene primer amplification gave estimated nucleated cell counts. Method: immunoSEQ multiplex PCR; TCRdb's copy keeps in-frame clones and lacks some. V and J calls plus clone size are reproduced from that table; the DNA served to infer D and trimming. Here the sample spans over 60,000 clones, approximately 86% being singletons. This clone was seen more than once but under ten times. Germline V lookup: CDR1 SGHTS, CDR2 YDEGEE. The CDR3 runs 14 residues. V lost 0 bases and J lost 7, with 10 bases in between. The V gene is TRBV5-8, the J gene TRBJ1-4; D is undetermined. The receptor's source is a middle-aged man with acute or convalescent COVID-19. Input material: peripheral blood. Written as DNA, the CDR3 is TGTGCCAGCAGCTTGGGACCCCCGGGTGAAAAACTGTTTTTT. Amino acid sequence: CASSLGPPGEKLFF.